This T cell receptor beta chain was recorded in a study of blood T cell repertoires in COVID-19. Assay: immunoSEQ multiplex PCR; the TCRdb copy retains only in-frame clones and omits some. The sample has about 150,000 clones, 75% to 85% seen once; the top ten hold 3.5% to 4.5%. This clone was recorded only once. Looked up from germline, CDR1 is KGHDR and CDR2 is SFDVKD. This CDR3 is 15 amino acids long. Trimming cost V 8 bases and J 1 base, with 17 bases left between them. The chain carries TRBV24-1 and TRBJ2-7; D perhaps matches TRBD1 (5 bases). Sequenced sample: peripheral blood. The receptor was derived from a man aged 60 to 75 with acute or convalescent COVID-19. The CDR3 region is CATTSRVRFSYEQYF. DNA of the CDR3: TGTGCCACCACCTCCAGGGTGCGATTTTCCTACGAGCAGTACTTC.